Shown below are 5 T cell receptor beta chains from a single sample sequenced in a study of metastatic and nonmetastatic thyroid tumors. TCRdb re-clonotyped the PCR reads via MiXCR. The table lists 24,000 or so clones, approximately 13% of them singletons. None of the patients had undergone any treatment ahead of thyroid surgery. Material: blood. These receptor sequences come from a female donor with papillary thyroid cancer or a benign thyroid nodule (not recorded which). Some clones in this sample may be carry-over from other donors' samples.

This clone showed up just a few times. The V call is TRBV6-6, the J call TRBJ1-2; the match to TRBD1 covers 7 bases. V was pared by 2 bases and J by 8 bases, with 5 bases of the junction left unmatched. The CDR3 runs to 13 residues. The V gene's germline CDR1 is MNHNY and CDR2 SVGAGI (reference sequence). CDR3 DNA sequence: TGTGCCAGCAGTTACGTACAGGGGACCGGCTACACCTTC. Translating it yields CASSYVQGTGYTF.

There are many counts of this clone. The chain recombines TRBV4-1 with TRBJ1-1; D remains ambiguous. This CDR3 spans 13 amino acids. Trimming pared 0 bases from V and 1 base from J, leaving 3 bases between. Germline V lookup: CDR1 MGHRA, CDR2 YSYEKL. For the CDR3, the DNA is TGCGCCAGCAGCCAAGATCGGAACACTGAAGCTTTCTTT. It is translated as CASSQDRNTEAFF.

CDR3 region: CASSVKGQAFTGELFF. CDR3 nucleotide sequence: TGTGCCAGCAGTGTCAAGGGACAGGCTTTCACCGGGGAGCTGTTTTTT. V and J are TRBV15 and TRBJ2-2; 8 bases are shared with TRBD1. The CDR3 runs 16 residues. Germline-derived CDR1 and CDR2 are LNHNV and YYDKDF (reference sequence). V lost 10 bases to trimming and J lost 4 bases; unmatched junction nucleotides: 14.

V gene TRBV28 combines with J gene TRBJ2-7; TRBD1 or TRBD2 may be the D gene (5 bases each). Trimming pared 4 bases from V and 5 bases from J, leaving 15 bases between. This CDR3 region has 14 residues. CDR1 is MDHEN and CDR2 is SYDVKM in the germline V gene. The CDR3 protein is CASSSYLEGHEQYF. The CDR3 bases are TGTGCCAGCAGTTCCTACCTAGAGGGACACGAGCAGTACTTC.

As to this clone: Compared with germline, one end of the junction differs, possibly owing to a read error. The V and J genes are TRBV20-1 and TRBJ2-5; no firm D call. The CDR3 has 17 amino acids. Per germline, CDR1 DFQATT and CDR2 SNEGSKA (reference sequence). The CDR3 coding sequence is TGCAGTTCTAGTGGGTCGAGGTCAGTCTGGGCACAAGAGACCCAGTACTTC. It codes for CSSSGSRSVWAQETQYF.